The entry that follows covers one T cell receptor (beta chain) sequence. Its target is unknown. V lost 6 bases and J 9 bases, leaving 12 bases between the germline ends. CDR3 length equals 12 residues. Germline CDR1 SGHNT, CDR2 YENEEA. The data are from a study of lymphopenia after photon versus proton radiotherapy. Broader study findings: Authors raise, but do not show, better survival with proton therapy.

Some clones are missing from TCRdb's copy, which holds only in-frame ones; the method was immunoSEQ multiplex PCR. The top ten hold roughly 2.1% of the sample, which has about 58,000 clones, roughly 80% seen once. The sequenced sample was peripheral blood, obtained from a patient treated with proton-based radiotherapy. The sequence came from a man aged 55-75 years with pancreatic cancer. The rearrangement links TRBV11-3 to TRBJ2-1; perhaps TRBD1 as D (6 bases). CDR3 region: CASSAIRGEQFF. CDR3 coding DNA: TGTGCCAGCAGTGCCATCAGGGGTGAGCAGTTCTTC.